This T cell receptor beta chain was captured by sequencing in a study of control samples from healthy donors and cancer patients. CDR3 size: 13 residues. From germline, CDR1 is ENHRY and CDR2 SYGVKD. The V end was cut by 2 bases, the J end by 4 bases, with 8 bases between. TCRdb's copy holds only in-frame clones and misses some; the assay was immunoSEQ multiplex PCR. The sample consists of some 150,000 clones, approximately 94% of them appearing once. The TCR sequence derives from a man aged 55 to 69 with colorectal cancer. Sequencing used PBMCs. The V and J genes are TRBV10-3 and TRBJ1-1; no firm D call. The CDR3, as DNA: TGTGCCATCAGTGAGGTGGGGTCCACTGAAGCTTTCTTT. This encodes CAISEVGSTEAFF.